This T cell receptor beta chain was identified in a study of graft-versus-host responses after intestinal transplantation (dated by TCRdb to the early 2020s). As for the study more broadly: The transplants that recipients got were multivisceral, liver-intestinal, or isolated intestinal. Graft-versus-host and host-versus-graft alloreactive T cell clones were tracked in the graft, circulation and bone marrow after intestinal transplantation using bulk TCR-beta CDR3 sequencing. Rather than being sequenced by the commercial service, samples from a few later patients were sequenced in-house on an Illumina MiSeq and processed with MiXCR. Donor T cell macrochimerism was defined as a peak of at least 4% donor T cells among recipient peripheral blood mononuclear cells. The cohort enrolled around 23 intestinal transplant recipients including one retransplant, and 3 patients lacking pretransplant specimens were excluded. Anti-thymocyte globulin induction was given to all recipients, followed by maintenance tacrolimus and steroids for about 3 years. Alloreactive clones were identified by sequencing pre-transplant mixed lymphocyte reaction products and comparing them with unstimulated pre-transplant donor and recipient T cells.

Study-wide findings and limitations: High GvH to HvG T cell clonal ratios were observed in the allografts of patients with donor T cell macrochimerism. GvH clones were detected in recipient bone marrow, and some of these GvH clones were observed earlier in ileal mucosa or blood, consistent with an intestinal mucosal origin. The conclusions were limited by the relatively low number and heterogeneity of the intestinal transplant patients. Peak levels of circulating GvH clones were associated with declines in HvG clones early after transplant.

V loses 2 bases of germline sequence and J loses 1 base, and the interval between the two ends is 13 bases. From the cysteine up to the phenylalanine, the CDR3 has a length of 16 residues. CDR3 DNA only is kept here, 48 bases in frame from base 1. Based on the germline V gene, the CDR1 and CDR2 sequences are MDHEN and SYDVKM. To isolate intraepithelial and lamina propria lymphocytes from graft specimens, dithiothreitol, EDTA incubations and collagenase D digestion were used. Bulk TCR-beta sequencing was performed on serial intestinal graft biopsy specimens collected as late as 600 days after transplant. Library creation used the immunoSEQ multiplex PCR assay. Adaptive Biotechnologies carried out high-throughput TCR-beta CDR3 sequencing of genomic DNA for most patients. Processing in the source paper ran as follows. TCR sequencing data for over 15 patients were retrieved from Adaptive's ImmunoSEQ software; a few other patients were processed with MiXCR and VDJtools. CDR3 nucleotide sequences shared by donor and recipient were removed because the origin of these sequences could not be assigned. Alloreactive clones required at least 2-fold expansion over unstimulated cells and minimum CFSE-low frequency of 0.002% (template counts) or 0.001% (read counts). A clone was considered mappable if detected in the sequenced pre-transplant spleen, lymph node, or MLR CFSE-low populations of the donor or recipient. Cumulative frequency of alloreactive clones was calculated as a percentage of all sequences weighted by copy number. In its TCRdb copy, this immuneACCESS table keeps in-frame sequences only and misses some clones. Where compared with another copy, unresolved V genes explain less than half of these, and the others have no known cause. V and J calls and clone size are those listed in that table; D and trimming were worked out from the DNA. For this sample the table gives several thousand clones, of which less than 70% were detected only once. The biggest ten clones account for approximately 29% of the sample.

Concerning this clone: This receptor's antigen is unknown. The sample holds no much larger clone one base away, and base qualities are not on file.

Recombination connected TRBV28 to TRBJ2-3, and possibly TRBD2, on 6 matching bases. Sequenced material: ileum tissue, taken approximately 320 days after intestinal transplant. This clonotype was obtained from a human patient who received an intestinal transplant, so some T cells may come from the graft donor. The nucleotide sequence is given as TGTGCCAGCAGTTTAGCAGGTTGGAGGGGCACAGATACGCAGTATTTT. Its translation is CASSLAGWRGTDTQYF.